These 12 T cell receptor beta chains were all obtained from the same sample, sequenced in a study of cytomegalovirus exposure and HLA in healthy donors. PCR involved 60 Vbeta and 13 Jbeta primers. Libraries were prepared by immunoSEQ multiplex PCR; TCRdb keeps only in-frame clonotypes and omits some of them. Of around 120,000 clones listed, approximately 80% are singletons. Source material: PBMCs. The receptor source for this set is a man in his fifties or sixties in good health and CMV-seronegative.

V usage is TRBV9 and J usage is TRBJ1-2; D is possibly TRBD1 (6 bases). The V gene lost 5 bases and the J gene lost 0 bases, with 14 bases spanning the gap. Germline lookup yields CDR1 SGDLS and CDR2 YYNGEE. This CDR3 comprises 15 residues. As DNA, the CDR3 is TGTGCCAGCAGTCGACGACAGGCGGCTAACTATGGCTACACCTTC. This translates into CASSRRQAANYGYTF.

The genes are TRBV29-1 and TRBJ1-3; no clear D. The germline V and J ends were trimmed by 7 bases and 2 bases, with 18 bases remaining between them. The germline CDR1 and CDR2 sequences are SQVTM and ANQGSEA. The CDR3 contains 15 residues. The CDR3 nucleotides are TGCAGCGCCAAAACGGGGTTTAACCCTGGAAACACCATATATTTT. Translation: CSAKTGFNPGNTIYF.

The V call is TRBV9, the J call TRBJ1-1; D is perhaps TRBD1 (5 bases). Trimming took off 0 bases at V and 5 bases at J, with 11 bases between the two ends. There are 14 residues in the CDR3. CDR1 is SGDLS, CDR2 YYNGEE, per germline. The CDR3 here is CASSVVAGTTEAFF. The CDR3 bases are TGTGCCAGCAGCGTAGTCGCGGGGACGACTGAAGCTTTCTTT.

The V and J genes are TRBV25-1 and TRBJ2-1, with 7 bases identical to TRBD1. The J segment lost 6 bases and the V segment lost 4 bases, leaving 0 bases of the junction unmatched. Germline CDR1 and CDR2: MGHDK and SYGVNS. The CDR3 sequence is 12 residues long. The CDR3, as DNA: TGTGCCAGCAGTGCAGGGGGCAATGAGCAGTTCTTC. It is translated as CASSAGGNEQFF.

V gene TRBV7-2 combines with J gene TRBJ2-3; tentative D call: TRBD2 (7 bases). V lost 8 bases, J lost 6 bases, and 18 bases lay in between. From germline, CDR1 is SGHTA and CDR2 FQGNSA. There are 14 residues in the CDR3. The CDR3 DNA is TGTGCCAGCGCCCTGGGGGGGGCTTGGGATACGCAGTATTTT. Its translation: CASALGGAWDTQYF.

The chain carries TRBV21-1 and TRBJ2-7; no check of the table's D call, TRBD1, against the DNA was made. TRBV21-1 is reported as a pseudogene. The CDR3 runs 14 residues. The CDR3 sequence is CASSTHRRGYEQYF. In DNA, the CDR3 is TGTGCCAGCAGCACCCATCGCAGGGGCTACGAGCAGTACTTC.

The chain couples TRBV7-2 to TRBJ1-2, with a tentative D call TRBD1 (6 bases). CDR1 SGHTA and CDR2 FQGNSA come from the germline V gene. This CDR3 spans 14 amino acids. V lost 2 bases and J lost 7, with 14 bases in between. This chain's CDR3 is CASSLRQGHGGYTF. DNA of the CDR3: TGTGCCAGCAGCTTACGGCAGGGGCATGGTGGCTACACCTTC. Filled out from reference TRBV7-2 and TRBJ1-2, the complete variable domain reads GAGVSQSPSNKVTEKGKDVELRCDPISGHTALYWYRQSLGQGLEFLIYFQGNSAPDKSGLPSDRFSAERTGGSVSTLTIQRTQQEDSAVYLCASSLRQGHGGYTFGSGTRLTVV.

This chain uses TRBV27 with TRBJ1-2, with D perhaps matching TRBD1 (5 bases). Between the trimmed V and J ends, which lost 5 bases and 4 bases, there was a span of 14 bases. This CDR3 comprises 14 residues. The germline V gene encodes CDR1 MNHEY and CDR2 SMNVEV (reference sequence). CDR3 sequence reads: CASSRAVRGYGYTF. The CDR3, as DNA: TGTGCCAGCAGTAGAGCCGTAAGGGGCTATGGCTACACCTTC.

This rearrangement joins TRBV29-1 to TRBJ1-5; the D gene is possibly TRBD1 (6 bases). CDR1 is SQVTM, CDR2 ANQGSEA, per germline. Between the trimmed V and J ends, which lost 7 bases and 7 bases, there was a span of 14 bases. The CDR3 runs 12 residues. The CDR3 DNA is TGCAGCGCGGGGGGCGGGGGACAGCCCCAGCATTTT. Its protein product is CSAGGGGQPQHF.

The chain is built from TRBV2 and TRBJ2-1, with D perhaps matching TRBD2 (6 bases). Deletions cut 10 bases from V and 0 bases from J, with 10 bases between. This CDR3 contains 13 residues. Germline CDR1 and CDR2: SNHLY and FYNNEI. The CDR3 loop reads CATRGSSYNEQFF. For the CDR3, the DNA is TGTGCCACCCGGGGGAGCTCCTACAATGAGCAGTTCTTC.

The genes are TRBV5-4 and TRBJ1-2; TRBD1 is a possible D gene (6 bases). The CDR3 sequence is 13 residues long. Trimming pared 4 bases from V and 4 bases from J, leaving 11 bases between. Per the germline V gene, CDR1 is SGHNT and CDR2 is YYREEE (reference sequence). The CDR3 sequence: CASSPKGVYGYTF. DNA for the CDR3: TGTGCCAGCAGCCCCAAGGGGGTCTATGGCTACACCTTC.

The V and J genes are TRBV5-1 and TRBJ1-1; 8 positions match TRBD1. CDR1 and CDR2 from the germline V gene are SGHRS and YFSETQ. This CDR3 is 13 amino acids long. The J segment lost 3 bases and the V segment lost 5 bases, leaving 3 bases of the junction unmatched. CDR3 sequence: CASRPDRDTEAFF. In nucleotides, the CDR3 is TGCGCCAGCAGACCGGACAGGGACACTGAAGCTTTCTTT.